Each of the 30 T cell receptor beta chains below was sequenced from the same sample in a study of blood T cell repertoires in COVID-19 (dated by TCRdb to the early 2020s). Libraries were prepared through the immunoSEQ multiplex PCR assay. Not all clones reach the TCRdb copy of this immuneACCESS table, which keeps in-frame sequences only. Checked studies attribute under half of the gap to unresolved V genes and leave the rest unexplained. The sample table shows about 380,000 clones, and approximately 81% are seen once. Around 3.4% of the sample goes to the ten largest clones. Sequenced: peripheral blood. These receptor sequences come from a woman aged 18-29 years with acute or convalescent COVID-19.

This clone was seen only once. V gene TRBV9 combines with J gene TRBJ1-3; the D is unclear. The CDR3 length is 11 residues. V was pared by 7 bases and J by 4 bases, with 6 bases between. Germline values: CDR1 SGDLS, CDR2 YYNGEE. The CDR3 nucleotides are TGTGCCAGCGCTACCGGAAACACCATATATTTT. Encoded protein: CASATGNTIYF.

V and J are TRBV21-1 and TRBJ2-7; the D call TRBD2 from the table was never checked on the DNA. TRBV21-1 is tagged as a pseudogene. The CDR3 runs 15 residues. The CDR3 sequence: CASSKGTSGSYEQYF. The CDR3 DNA reads as TGTGCCAGCAGCAAAGGGACTAGCGGCTCCTACGAGCAGTACTTC.

The J gene is TRBJ1-6, the V gene TRBV27; D not certain. Trimming took off 3 bases at V and 2 bases at J, with 8 bases between the two ends. This CDR3 has 15 amino acids. CDR1 is MNHEY and CDR2 is SMNVEV in the germline V gene (reference sequence). This CDR3 is CASSFGSTYNSPLHF. As DNA, the CDR3 is TGTGCCAGCAGTTTTGGGAGTACCTATAATTCACCCCTCCACTTT.

The V call is TRBV3-1 (or the pseudogene TRBV3-2), the J call TRBJ1-5; D ambiguous. CDR3 size: 17 residues. CDR1 is LGHDT, CDR2 YNNKEL, per germline (reference sequence). Trimming removed 0 bases from V and 0 bases from J, with 12 bases in between. The DNA of the CDR3 is TGTGCCAGCAGCCAAGAGCACCGGGATGATAGCAATCAGCCCCAGCATTTT. As protein: CASSQEHRDDSNQPQHF.

In this sample, this clone turned up a few times. The CDR3 loop is CASSQVRGTGGDEQFF. CDR3 nucleotides: TGTGCCAGCAGCCAAGTAAGAGGGACAGGGGGCGATGAGCAGTTCTTC. The V gene is TRBV14, the J gene TRBJ2-1; 12 bases map to TRBD1. The CDR3 loop spans 16 amino acids. V gave up 1 base and J gave up 8 bases; unmatched junction bases: 6. CDR1 and CDR2 (germline): SGHDN, FVKESK.

This clone was counted only a few times. The V gene is TRBV19, the J gene TRBJ1-6; perhaps TRBD1 as D (6 bases). CDR3 length equals 14 residues. CDR1 LNHDA and CDR2 SQIVND come from the germline V gene (reference sequence). Trimming stripped 6 bases from V and 0 bases from J, with 6 bases between. This CDR3 is CASRDSSYNSPLHF. The CDR3 nucleotides read TGTGCCAGTAGGGACAGCTCCTATAATTCACCCCTCCACTTT.

V gene TRBV6-5 combines with J gene TRBJ2-7, with a tentative D call TRBD2 (7 bases). CDR1 is MNHEY and CDR2 is SVGAGI in the germline V gene. The V gene lost 6 bases and the J gene lost 5 bases, with 14 bases spanning the gap. This CDR3 contains 13 residues. The CDR3 loop reads CASRIGGGNEQYF. In DNA form, the CDR3 reads TGTGCCAGCAGAATAGGGGGGGGTAACGAGCAGTACTTC.

This clone was observed a few times. The V gene is TRBV19, the J gene TRBJ2-2, with 10 nucleotides matching TRBD2. CDR1 LNHDA and CDR2 SQIVND come from the germline V gene (reference sequence). V gave up 3 bases and J gave up 7 bases; unmatched junction bases: 5. The CDR3 has 15 residues. The CDR3 loop reads CASSIGTSVFGELFF. As DNA, the CDR3 is TGTGCCAGTAGTATCGGGACTAGCGTCTTCGGGGAGCTGTTTTTT.

This clone was observed a handful of times. V is TRBV27 and J is TRBJ1-6; the match to TRBD1 covers 8 bases. V shed 8 bases, J shed 7 bases, and the junction held 4 bases outside the gene matches. The germline V gene encodes CDR1 MNHEY and CDR2 SMNVEV (reference sequence). The CDR3 extends over 13 amino acids. CDR3 sequence (DNA): TGTGCCAGCGGTGGACAGGGCAATTCACCCCTCCACTTT. As protein: CASGGQGNSPLHF.

The chain uses TRBV28 and TRBJ1-5; 7 nucleotides align to TRBD1. Unmatched junction bases numbered 5, after V lost 6 bases and J lost 0 bases. Germline-derived CDR1 and CDR2 are MDHEN and SYDVKM. This CDR3 contains 15 residues. CDR3 residues: CASSGTVYSNQPQHF. The CDR3, as DNA: TGTGCCAGCAGCGGGACAGTATATAGCAATCAGCCCCAGCATTTT.

The V gene is TRBV7-3, the J gene TRBJ2-1, with D possibly matching TRBD2 (6 bases). Per the germline V gene, CDR1 is SGHTA and CDR2 is FQGTGA. Trimming removed 2 bases from V and 6 bases from J, with 11 bases in between. The length of the CDR3 is 14 residues. The CDR3 coding sequence is TGTGCCAGCAGCTTACTGGGGGGAGTCAATGAGCAGTTCTTC. Its protein product is CASSLLGGVNEQFF.

The CDR3 DNA follows: TGTGCCAGCAGCCAAGATCCCGGGACAGTCGATGAGCAGTTCTTC. This sequence encodes CASSQDPGTVDEQFF. The J gene is TRBJ2-1, the V gene TRBV3-1 (or the pseudogene TRBV3-2), with 7 positions matching TRBD1. Looked up from germline, CDR1 is LGHDT and CDR2 is YNNKEL (reference sequence). V lost 0 bases and J lost 8; bases outside the gene matches: 7. The CDR3 runs 15 residues.

V usage is TRBV19 and J usage is TRBJ1-5; the match to TRBD1 covers 8 bases. The junction had 5 bases not matched to a gene; V was cut back by 3 bases and J by 1 base. The CDR3 consists of 16 residues. In germline, CDR1 is LNHDA, CDR2 SQIVND (reference sequence). The CDR3 loop reads CASSITGGVSNQPQHF. DNA of the CDR3: TGTGCCAGTAGTATTACAGGGGGTGTCAGCAATCAGCCCCAGCATTTT.

The genes are TRBV28 and TRBJ1-6; 8 bases agree with TRBD1. With V trimmed by 2 bases and J by 9 bases, 6 bases remained unmatched. Germline CDR1 MDHEN, CDR2 SYDVKM. CDR3 size: 15 residues. The CDR3 DNA follows: TGTGCCAGCAGTTTACTACAGGGGGAGGGTTCACCCCTCCACTTT. Translating it yields CASSLLQGEGSPLHF.

The rearrangement uses TRBV3-1 (or the pseudogene TRBV3-2) and TRBJ2-7; D is uncertain. The CDR3 consists of 12 residues. Trimming took off 4 bases at V and 4 bases at J, with 8 bases between the two ends. Germline CDR1 LGHDT, CDR2 YNNKEL (reference sequence). The CDR3 reads CASSRKQYEQYF. The CDR3 DNA reads as TGTGCCAGCAGCCGCAAACAATACGAGCAGTACTTC.

This clone was observed a few times. V and J are TRBV6-5 and TRBJ1-5; 8 nucleotides agree with TRBD1. CDR3 length equals 13 residues. Germline V gene lookup returns CDR1 MNHEY and CDR2 SVGAGI. The trim removed 6 bases at V and 4 bases at J, leaving 2 bases unmatched. CDR3 DNA sequence: TGTGCCAGCAGGGACAGGGTTAATCAGCCCCAGCATTTT. Translation gives CASRDRVNQPQHF.

This chain uses TRBV5-8 with TRBJ1-6; D uncertain. The CDR3 has 14 amino acids. Trimming pared 0 bases from V and 7 bases from J, leaving 8 bases between. In germline, CDR1 is SGHTS, CDR2 YDEGEE. The CDR3 here is CASSLGRENSPLHF. In DNA form, the CDR3 reads TGTGCCAGCAGCTTGGGGCGGGAGAATTCACCCCTCCACTTT.

This chain uses TRBV2 with TRBJ1-3; 10 nucleotides align to TRBD1. From germline, CDR1 is SNHLY and CDR2 FYNNEI. The V gene end was trimmed by 6 bases and the J gene end by 3 bases; junction bases not matched to a gene: 8. The CDR3 has 16 amino acids. The DNA for the CDR3 is TGTGCCAGCAGAGATAGACAGGGGGCGCTTGGAAACACCATATATTTT. This codes for CASRDRQGALGNTIYF. Combining the CDR3 with reference TRBV2 and TRBJ1-3 gives the whole variable domain EPEVTQTPSHQVTQMGQEVILRCVPISNHLYFYWYRQILGQKVEFLVSFYNNEISEKSEIFDDQFSVERPDGSNFTLKIRSTKLEDSAMYFCASRDRQGALGNTIYFGEGSWLTVV.

The chain carries TRBV4-2 and TRBJ1-3; D gene unclear. CDR3 length: 15 residues. Germline V gene lookup returns CDR1 LGHNA and CDR2 YNFKEQ. V shed 1 base and J shed 2 bases, with 9 bases lying between them. CDR3 amino acids: CASSQAWAAGNTIYF. Written as DNA, the CDR3 is TGTGCCAGCAGCCAAGCCTGGGCAGCTGGAAACACCATATATTTT.

This clone was observed at least ten times. This chain joins TRBV2 and TRBJ1-1, with D maybe TRBD1 (6 bases). This CDR3 has 14 amino acids. V lost 9 bases, J lost 0 bases, and 14 bases lay in between. Per germline, CDR1 SNHLY and CDR2 FYNNEI. For the CDR3, the DNA is TGTGCCAGTAATTCGGGGGGCTTGAACACTGAAGCTTTCTTT. This translates into CASNSGGLNTEAFF.

V gene TRBV25-1 combines with J gene TRBJ2-7, with D possibly matching TRBD1 (6 bases). V shed 4 bases and J shed 0 bases, with 16 bases lying between them. From germline, CDR1 is MGHDK and CDR2 SYGVNS. The CDR3 consists of 16 residues. As DNA, the CDR3 is TGTGCCAGCAGTGGGTCAGGGGCAGGGCGCTCCTACGAGCAGTACTTC. Translating it yields CASSGSGAGRSYEQYF.

This chain uses TRBV28 with TRBJ1-4, with TRBD1 identical over 7 bases. V gave up 8 bases and J gave up 6 bases; unmatched junction bases: 6. This CDR3 contains 13 residues. Germline-derived CDR1 and CDR2 are MDHEN and SYDVKM. The CDR3 is CASGSQGYEKLFF. In DNA form, the CDR3 reads TGTGCCAGCGGATCACAGGGGTATGAAAAACTGTTTTTT.

This chain links TRBV5-1 with TRBJ1-1; 7 nucleotides line up with TRBD1. V shed 4 bases, J shed 6 bases, and the junction held 9 bases outside the gene matches. The CDR3 runs 14 residues. Germline V gene data show CDR1 as SGHRS and CDR2 as YFSETQ. Written as DNA, the CDR3 is TGCGCCAGCAGCATGACGACAGGGCCGGCTGAAGCTTTCTTT. Protein product: CASSMTTGPAEAFF. The full variable domain, its missing parts supplied by reference TRBV5-1 and TRBJ1-1, is KAGVTQTPRYLIKTRGQQVTLSCSPISGHRSVSWYQQTPGQGLQFLFEYFSETQRNKGNFPGRFSGRQFSNSRSEMNVSTLELGDSALYLCASSMTTGPAEAFFGQGTRLTVV.

The CDR3 DNA is TGCAGCGTTGCCCCGGGACAGGGATATGGCTACACCTTC. Translation: CSVAPGQGYGYTF. V and J are TRBV29-1 and TRBJ1-2, with 9 bases identical to TRBD1. V was clipped by 4 bases and J by 5 bases; unmatched bases: 5. Germline values: CDR1 SQVTM, CDR2 ANQGSEA. This CDR3 has 13 residues.

The rearrangement uses TRBV9 and TRBJ2-7, with a weak D call TRBD1 (6 bases). Per the germline V gene, CDR1 is SGDLS and CDR2 is YYNGEE. This CDR3 has 15 amino acids. Trimming took 4 bases from V and 2 from J, leaving 16 bases between them. The CDR3 loop is CASSSRTEDPYEQYF. The CDR3 DNA follows: TGTGCCAGCAGCTCCCGGACAGAGGACCCCTACGAGCAGTACTTC.

The CDR3 spells CASSHTGDNQPQHF. CDR3 bases: TGTGCCAGCAGCCATACAGGGGACAATCAGCCCCAGCATTTT. V usage is TRBV5-8 and J usage is TRBJ1-5, with 7 bases fitting TRBD1. The CDR3 loop spans 14 amino acids. The V and J ends lost 4 bases and 3 bases, in that order; junction bases with no gene match: 4. Per germline, CDR1 SGHTS and CDR2 YDEGEE.

The chain recombines TRBV9 with TRBJ1-1, with no clear D. The V gene's germline CDR1 is SGDLS and CDR2 YYNGEE. CDR3 length: 12 amino acids. V was clipped by 3 bases and J by 1 base, with 4 bases between them. CDR3: CASSAGNTEAFF. CDR3 nucleotides: TGTGCCAGCAGCGCAGGGAACACTGAAGCTTTCTTT.

The gene calls are TRBV5-1 and TRBJ2-2; D might be TRBD2 (6 bases). CDR1 and CDR2 from the germline V gene are SGHRS and YFSETQ. The CDR3 covers 13 residues. The V end lost 0 bases, the J end lost 7 bases, and 7 bases lay between the germline ends. The DNA of the CDR3 is TGCGCCAGCAGCTTGGAGGGAGGCGGGGAGCTGTTTTTT. Amino acids: CASSLEGGGELFF.

The rearrangement uses TRBV5-5 and TRBJ1-1; the match to TRBD1 covers 7 bases. The V gene's germline CDR1 is SGHKS and CDR2 YYEKEE (reference sequence). This CDR3 spans 13 amino acids. Trimming removed 5 bases from V and 1 base from J; junction bases left unmatched: 2. The CDR3 DNA is TGTGCCAGCAGGAGGGACAGGAACACTGAAGCTTTCTTT. Residues: CASRRDRNTEAFF.

The J gene is TRBJ2-1, the V gene TRBV5-6; 14 nucleotides line up with TRBD2. This CDR3 has 16 amino acids. After removal of 4 bases from V and 2 bases from J, the junction contained 2 bases not matched to a gene. CDR1 SGHDT and CDR2 YYEEEE come from the germline V gene. The CDR3 here is CASSGLAGGPYNEQFF. CDR3 bases: TGTGCCAGCAGCGGACTAGCGGGAGGCCCCTACAATGAGCAGTTCTTC.